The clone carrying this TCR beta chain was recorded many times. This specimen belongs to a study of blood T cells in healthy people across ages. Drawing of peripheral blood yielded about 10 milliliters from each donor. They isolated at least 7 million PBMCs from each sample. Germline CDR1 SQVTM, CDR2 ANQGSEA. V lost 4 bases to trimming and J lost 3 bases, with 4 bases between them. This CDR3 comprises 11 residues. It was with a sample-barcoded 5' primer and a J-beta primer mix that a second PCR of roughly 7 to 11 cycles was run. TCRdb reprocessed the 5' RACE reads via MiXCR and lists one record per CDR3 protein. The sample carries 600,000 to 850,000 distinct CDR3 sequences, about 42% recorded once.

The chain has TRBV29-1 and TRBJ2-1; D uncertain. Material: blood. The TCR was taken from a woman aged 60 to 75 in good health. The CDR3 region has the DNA TGCAGCGTTGCCAACTACAATGAGCAGTTCTTC. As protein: CSVANYNEQFF.